These 28 T cell receptor beta chains originate from one sample sequenced in a study of cytotoxic CD8 clonotypes in ibrutinib-treated CLL. TCRdb keeps only in-frame clones here, not all; method: immunoSEQ multiplex PCR. The table includes about 140,000 clones, about 80% detected once. This sample comprised PBMCs, obtained after 12 months of ibrutinib treatment. These TCRs come from a human donor with chronic lymphocytic leukemia.

This clone showed up many times. CDR3 nucleotide sequence: TGCGCCAGCAGCTTCAGGGGACAGCAACTAGCTAACTATGGCTACACCTTC. This encodes CASSFRGQQLANYGYTF. The V gene is TRBV5-1, the J gene TRBJ1-2; 7 bases agree with TRBD1. V lost 2 bases, J lost 0 bases, and 10 bases stayed unmatched. The CDR3 loop spans 17 amino acids. The germline V gene has CDR1 SGHRS and CDR2 YFSETQ.

The chain combines TRBV10-3 with TRBJ2-4; 8 nucleotides match TRBD1. The CDR3 extends over 16 amino acids. V gave up 2 bases and J gave up 0 bases; unmatched junction bases: 3. The V gene's germline CDR1 is ENHRY and CDR2 SYGVKD. The CDR3 region has the DNA TGTGCCATCAGTGAGGCAGGGGGCCCAGCCAAAAACATTCAGTACTTC. Translating gives CAISEAGGPAKNIQYF.

The J gene is TRBJ1-1, the V gene TRBV9; D is perhaps TRBD1 (5 bases). Trimming cost V 5 bases and J 0 bases, with 14 bases left between them. CDR1 and CDR2 (germline): SGDLS, YYNGEE. This CDR3 is 15 amino acids long. The DNA for the CDR3 is TGTGCCAGCAGAGGATCGGGGGAACTGAACACTGAAGCTTTCTTT. It is translated as CASRGSGELNTEAFF.

This clone was recorded a few times. The V call is TRBV4-2, the J call TRBJ2-1; D is perhaps TRBD2 (5 bases). The V gene's germline CDR1 is LGHNA and CDR2 YNFKEQ. V lost 2 bases, J lost 12 bases, and 11 bases lay in between. The CDR3 runs to 12 residues. CDR3 sequence (DNA): TGTGCCAGCAGCCAATTACGCCGGGGGCAGTTCTTC. Amino acids: CASSQLRRGQFF.

V is TRBV30 and J is TRBJ2-7; weak D call: TRBD1 (6 bases). Germline V gene data show CDR1 as GTSNPN and CDR2 as SVGIG (reference sequence). The CDR3 covers 12 residues. Trimming removed 4 bases from V and 5 bases from J, with 12 bases in between. This CDR3 reads CAWNSRGHEQYF. CDR3 nucleotide sequence: TGTGCCTGGAATTCCAGGGGCCACGAGCAGTACTTC.

CDR3 nucleotide sequence: TGTGCCAGCCGCCGGGACAGGGTGTCCTACGAGCAGTACTTC. The encoded protein is CASRRDRVSYEQYF. The V and J genes are TRBV28 and TRBJ2-7; 9 bases are a match to TRBD1. This CDR3 is built from 14 residues. With V trimmed by 8 bases and J by 1 base, 6 bases remained unmatched. CDR1 MDHEN and CDR2 SYDVKM come from the germline V gene.

This rearrangement joins TRBV25-1 to TRBJ2-3; 7 bases are shared with TRBD1. From germline, CDR1 is MGHDK and CDR2 SYGVNS. V shed 4 bases, J shed 7 bases, and the junction held 2 bases outside the gene matches. The CDR3 runs to 12 residues. The DNA for the CDR3 is TGTGCCAGCAGTGCACAGGGGAATACGCAGTATTTT. Its translation is CASSAQGNTQYF.

V and J are TRBV10-1 and TRBJ1-1; a possible D gene is TRBD1 (6 bases). Per germline, CDR1 WNHNN and CDR2 SYGVQD (reference sequence). This CDR3 spans 12 amino acids. V was shortened by 7 bases and J by 1 base, with 7 bases between the two germline ends. The chain's CDR3 is CASIGGNTEAFF. CDR3 bases: TGCGCCAGCATAGGGGGGAACACTGAAGCTTTCTTT.

This clone has only a few counts. The chain combines TRBV6-5 with TRBJ2-7; D unresolved. CDR1 MNHEY and CDR2 SVGAGI come from the germline V gene. The CDR3 is 15 amino acids. Trimming took off 2 bases at V and 6 bases at J, with 17 bases between the two ends. The DNA of the CDR3 is TGTGCCAGCAGTTACGACCCCGTGGTGCCTCGCGAGCAGTACTTC. Amino acids: CASSYDPVVPREQYF.

The chain carries TRBV19 and TRBJ2-7; 7 nucleotides line up with TRBD1. CDR3 size: 11 residues. Trimming took 5 bases from V and 13 from J; bases not matched to a gene: 8. Germline lookup yields CDR1 LNHDA and CDR2 SQIVND (reference sequence). The CDR3 nucleotides read TGTGCCAGTAGTGCCACCGGGACAGTTTACTTC. Encoded protein: CASSATGTVYF.

The chain employs TRBV11-2 and TRBJ1-5; weak D call: TRBD1 (6 bases). The CDR3 loop spans 15 amino acids. V lost 7 bases, J lost 1 base, and 14 bases lay in between. The germline V gene encodes CDR1 SGHAT and CDR2 FQNNGV. The CDR3 nucleotides read TGTGCCAGCACCTTTGGGGGCAGAAGCAATCAGCCCCAGCATTTT. Translating gives CASTFGGRSNQPQHF.

This clone was detected only once. The J gene is TRBJ1-3, the V gene TRBV6-5; D is uncertain. The ends were cut back, 0 bases at V and 3 bases at J, with 9 bases in the middle. From germline, CDR1 is MNHEY and CDR2 SVGAGI. The length of the CDR3 is 15 residues. The CDR3 bases are TGTGCCAGCAGTTACTCGGGGAGCCTTGGAAACACCATATATTTT. Translated, it gives CASSYSGSLGNTIYF.

This rearrangement joins TRBV7-3 to TRBJ1-1, with a tentative D call TRBD1 (5 bases). Germline assignment: CDR1 SGHTA and CDR2 FQGTGA. The CDR3 sequence is 16 residues long. V dropped 3 bases and J dropped 4 bases, with 18 bases sitting between them. CDR3 residues: CASSLTASPGGTEAFF. DNA of the CDR3: TGTGCCAGCAGCTTGACAGCCTCCCCGGGGGGCACTGAAGCTTTCTTT.

The CDR3 spells CASRRGIVGGELFF. CDR3 bases: TGTGCCAGCAGACGAGGGATCGTGGGCGGGGAGCTGTTTTTT. This sequence joins TRBV28 and TRBJ2-2; D is possibly TRBD2 (5 bases). The germline V gene encodes CDR1 MDHEN and CDR2 SYDVKM. The CDR3 is 14 amino acids. V lost 6 bases, J lost 7 bases, and 15 bases lay in between. The variable domain in full, completed from reference TRBV28 and TRBJ2-2, reads DVKVTQSSRYLVKRTGEKVFLECVQDMDHENMFWYRQDPGLGLRLIYFSYDVKMKEKGDIPEGYSVSREKKERFSLILESASTNQTSMYLCASRRGIVGGELFFGEGSRLTVL.

The CDR3 here is CASTADPGGLETQYF. The DNA for the CDR3 is TGTGCCAGCACCGCGGACCCAGGGGGGCTTGAGACCCAGTACTTC. This chain joins TRBV6-1 and TRBJ2-5, with D possibly TRBD1 on 7 matching bases. The ends were cut back, 7 bases at V and 5 bases at J, with 20 bases in the middle. Germline lookup yields CDR1 MNHNS and CDR2 SASEGT. CDR3 length: 15 amino acids.

The chain recombines TRBV5-1 with TRBJ1-3; the D gene is possibly TRBD1 (6 bases). Germline V gives CDR1 SGHRS, CDR2 YFSETQ. Trimming left V 0 bases short and J 0 bases short, with 10 bases between. The CDR3 consists of 16 residues. The CDR3 coding sequence is TGCGCCAGCAGCTTGGTACCCAGGGGCTCTGGAAACACCATATATTTT. As protein: CASSLVPRGSGNTIYF.

The chain couples TRBV4-1 to TRBJ2-2; the D is unclear. Per germline, CDR1 MGHRA and CDR2 YSYEKL. The length of the CDR3 is 15 residues. With 1 base removed from V and 2 bases from J, the gap between germline ends came to 8 bases. Here the CDR3 DNA reads TGCGCCAGCAGCCAAGTCCAGAGAAACACCGGGGAGCTGTTTTTT. Residues: CASSQVQRNTGELFF.

This rearrangement joins TRBV6-5 to TRBJ2-1; D remains unclear. The CDR3 loop spans 15 amino acids. The germline gives CDR1 MNHEY, CDR2 SVGAGI. Trimming stripped 0 bases from V and 3 bases from J, with 9 bases between. The DNA of the CDR3 is TGTGCCAGCAGTTACTCCGGTGAAATCTACAATGAGCAGTTCTTC. It specifies CASSYSGEIYNEQFF.

The CDR3 nucleotides are TGTGCCGGACGGTCGGCAAGCAATCAGCCCCAGCATTTT. Translation: CAGRSASNQPQHF. The J gene is TRBJ1-5, the V gene TRBV28, with D unclear. The CDR3 has 13 amino acids. V lost 11 bases to trimming and J lost 1 base, with 12 bases between them. CDR1 is MDHEN and CDR2 is SYDVKM in the germline V gene. Filled out from reference TRBV28 and TRBJ1-5, the complete variable domain reads DVKVTQSSRYLVKRTGEKVFLECVQDMDHENMFWYRQDPGLGLRLIYFSYDVKMKEKGDIPEGYSVSREKKERFSLILESASTNQTSMYLCAGRSASNQPQHFGDGTRLSIL.

The chain recombines TRBV7-2 with TRBJ2-7, with a possible D match to TRBD1 (6 bases). This CDR3 is 14 amino acids long. Germline CDR1 reads SGHTA; CDR2 reads FQGNSA. V was shortened by 6 bases and J by 4 bases, with 16 bases between the two germline ends. Written as DNA, the CDR3 is TGTGCCAGCAGGTACCGGGACAACGGATACGAGCAGTACTTC. Protein sequence: CASRYRDNGYEQYF.

The chain carries TRBV7-9 and TRBJ1-1; unclear D gene. Germline lookup yields CDR1 SEHNR and CDR2 FQNEAQ (reference sequence). V was pared by 2 bases and J by 2 bases, with 9 bases between. This CDR3 is built from 14 residues. The CDR3: CASSLYSGNTEAFF. The CDR3 DNA reads as TGTGCCAGCAGCTTATACTCGGGCAACACTGAAGCTTTCTTT.

This clone came up once. This rearrangement joins TRBV10-1 to TRBJ1-5, with D perhaps TRBD1 (6 bases). Trimming left V 4 bases short and J 4 bases short, with 8 bases between. In germline, CDR1 is WNHNN, CDR2 SYGVQD (reference sequence). This CDR3 has 13 amino acids. CDR3 coding DNA: TGCGCCAGCAGTGCGAGGGGGAATCAGCCCCAGCATTTT. Translating gives CASSARGNQPQHF.

As regards this clone: Other DNA sequences from this sample encode an identical CDR3 as well. The V call is TRBV5-1, the J call TRBJ2-5, with 7 bases identical to TRBD1. In germline, CDR1 is SGHRS, CDR2 YFSETQ. This CDR3 spans 15 amino acids. Trimming removed 0 bases from V and 4 bases from J; junction bases left unmatched: 6. This CDR3 is CASSLDRGLGETQYF. The CDR3 nucleotides read TGCGCCAGCAGCTTGGATAGGGGGCTAGGAGAGACCCAGTACTTC.

A few counts support this clone. The chain employs TRBV30 and TRBJ1-2; no reliable D call. There are 13 residues in the CDR3. The V end lost 0 bases, the J end lost 3 bases, and 8 bases lay between the germline ends. CDR1 is GTSNPN, CDR2 SVGIG, per germline (reference sequence). CDR3 region: CAWSVNKDYGYTF. CDR3 nucleotide sequence: TGTGCCTGGAGTGTGAATAAGGACTATGGCTACACCTTC.

CDR3 coding DNA: TGTGCCAGCAGCTACCGACAGGGAGGAGAGACCCAGTACTTC. As protein: CASSYRQGGETQYF. The V call is TRBV11-1, the J call TRBJ2-5; a possible D gene is TRBD1 (7 bases). In germline, CDR1 is SGHAT, CDR2 FQDESV (reference sequence). The length of the CDR3 is 14 residues. With 4 bases removed from V and 4 bases from J, the gap between germline ends came to 13 bases.

The chain employs TRBV27 and TRBJ2-1; D uncertain. Trimming pared 6 bases from V and 8 bases from J, leaving 23 bases between. This CDR3 region has 16 residues. Germline CDR1 is MNHEY and CDR2 is SMNVEV (reference sequence). CDR3 loop: CASSHPKAADTYEQFF. CDR3 DNA: TGTGCCAGCAGCCACCCTAAGGCGGCCGACACGTATGAGCAGTTCTTC.

Only a few counts were recorded for this clone. This chain's CDR3 is CASSLRQISYEQYF. In DNA, the CDR3 is TGTGCCAGCAGCTTGCGACAGATCTCCTACGAGCAGTACTTC. The V and J genes are TRBV7-2 and TRBJ2-7, with D perhaps TRBD1 (5 bases). Trimming took off 3 bases at V and 0 bases at J, with 9 bases between the two ends. The CDR3 totals 14 residues. CDR1 and CDR2 from the germline V gene are SGHTA and FQGNSA.

J is TRBJ1-3 and V is TRBV2, with D tentatively TRBD1 (5 bases). Trimming took off 10 bases at V and 0 bases at J, with 16 bases between the two ends. The CDR3 runs 15 residues. Germline CDR1 reads SNHLY; CDR2 reads FYNNEI. CDR3 bases: TGTGCCACCCAGCAGGGACGGAACTCTGGAAACACCATATATTTT. This sequence encodes CATQQGRNSGNTIYF.